One and the same sample provided the 20 T cell receptor beta chains below, sequenced in a study of T cell responses to AZD1222 COVID-19 vaccine. Using immunoSEQ multiplex PCR, the repertoire was profiled, and TCRdb retains in-frame clones only, with some absent. The data show roughly 100,000 clones, around 90% seen once. This material consisted of peripheral blood, taken on day 0 of AZD1222 vaccination. These receptors all come from an adult in good health.

The chain couples TRBV2 to TRBJ1-2; D unresolved. The CDR3 covers 15 residues. The germline gives CDR1 SNHLY, CDR2 FYNNEI. The V end lost 4 bases, the J end lost 0 bases, and 12 bases lay between the germline ends. The CDR3 DNA sequence: TGTGCCAGCAGTGGTAACACCCGAGCTAACTATGGCTACACCTTC. It specifies CASSGNTRANYGYTF.

The CDR3 is CASSLGQGTNTEAFF. The CDR3 DNA sequence: TGTGCCAGCAGCCTAGGACAGGGGACGAACACTGAAGCTTTCTTT. J is TRBJ1-1 and V is TRBV5-8; 9 positions agree with TRBD1. V lost 4 bases, J lost 1 base, and 5 bases stayed unmatched. The germline V gene encodes CDR1 SGHTS and CDR2 YDEGEE. This CDR3 is built from 15 residues.

This clone was observed a single time. The chain combines TRBV6-5 with TRBJ1-2, with unresolved D. This CDR3 comprises 13 residues. Germline lookup yields CDR1 MNHEY and CDR2 SVGAGI. Trimming pared 2 bases from V and 0 bases from J, leaving 4 bases between. CDR3 sequence: CASSYEPNYGYTF. The CDR3, as DNA: TGTGCCAGCAGTTACGAGCCTAACTATGGCTACACCTTC.

This clone was counted between two and nine times. V usage is TRBV4-1 and J usage is TRBJ2-6, with unresolved D. With 9 bases removed from V and 0 bases from J, the gap between germline ends came to 3 bases. Per the germline V gene, CDR1 is MGHRA and CDR2 is YSYEKL. The CDR3 spans 12 residues. CDR3 bases: TGCGCCAGTTCCTCTGGGGCCAACGTCCTGACTTTC. This gives the protein CASSSGANVLTF.

The rearrangement joins TRBV7-9 to TRBJ1-2; D call uncertain. From germline, CDR1 is SEHNR and CDR2 FQNEAQ (reference sequence). The V gene lost 4 bases and the J gene lost 0 bases, with 12 bases spanning the gap. There are 15 residues in the CDR3. In nucleotides, the CDR3 is TGTGCCAGCAGCTCTCGGGCAGGCGCTAACTATGGCTACACCTTC. As protein: CASSSRAGANYGYTF.

This sequence joins TRBV5-6 and TRBJ1-1; perhaps TRBD1 as D (6 bases). The CDR3 has 14 residues. V was pared by 4 bases and J by 0 bases, with 10 bases between. Germline-derived CDR1 and CDR2 are SGHDT and YYEEEE. The CDR3 region is CASSQGPVNTEAFF. CDR3 in DNA: TGTGCCAGCAGCCAGGGGCCCGTGAACACTGAAGCTTTCTTT. The full variable domain, completed using reference TRBV5-6 and TRBJ1-1, is DAGVTQSPTHLIKTRGQQVTLRCSPKSGHDTVSWYQQALGQGPQFIFQYYEEEERQRGNFPDRFSGHQFPNYSSELNVNALLLGDSALYLCASSQGPVNTEAFFGQGTRLTVV.

The V gene is TRBV27, the J gene TRBJ1-6; D unresolved. Germline assignment: CDR1 MNHEY and CDR2 SMNVEV (reference sequence). The CDR3 runs to 13 residues. Trimming removed 7 bases from V and 7 bases from J, with 11 bases in between. The CDR3 region has the DNA TGTGCCAGCAAGGTCAGAAGGAATTCACCCCTCCACTTT. It codes for CASKVRRNSPLHF.

This clone has only one observation. The chain links TRBV20-1 to TRBJ1-1; the D gene is possibly TRBD1 (6 bases). This CDR3 spans 13 amino acids. The V gene lost 3 bases and the J gene lost 5 bases, with 13 bases spanning the gap. The V gene's germline CDR1 is DFQATT and CDR2 SNEGSKA (reference sequence). The CDR3 sequence: CSASRGQRTEAFF. The CDR3 DNA is TGCAGTGCTAGTCGGGGGCAGCGGACTGAAGCTTTCTTT.

The V gene is TRBV27, the J gene TRBJ1-3, with D possibly matching TRBD1 (5 bases). V gave up 0 bases and J gave up 0 bases, with 12 bases separating them. Germline assignment: CDR1 MNHEY and CDR2 SMNVEV (reference sequence). The CDR3 spans 17 residues. CDR3 nucleotide sequence: TGTGCCAGCAGTTTATCCCCCCCAGGGAACTCTGGAAACACCATATATTTT. Protein product: CASSLSPPGNSGNTIYF.

The table lists this clone with a count of one. CDR3: CSVVTGTPGELFF. Written as DNA, the CDR3 is TGCAGCGTTGTTACAGGGACCCCCGGGGAGCTGTTTTTT. J is TRBJ2-2 and V is TRBV29-1, with D possibly matching TRBD1 (6 bases). Germline CDR1 reads SQVTM; CDR2 reads ANQGSEA. V dropped 4 bases and J dropped 6 bases, with 12 bases sitting between them. The CDR3 spans 13 residues.

This clone was detected a few times. In DNA form, the CDR3 reads TGTGCCAGCAGCTTAAGCCGGCGTGAGCAGTTCTTC. Translating gives CASSLSRREQFF. The chain employs TRBV13 and TRBJ2-1, with no clear D. CDR3 size: 12 residues. V gave up 2 bases and J gave up 9 bases, with 8 bases separating them. In germline, CDR1 is PRHDT, CDR2 FYEKMQ (reference sequence).

The chain recombines TRBV5-6 with TRBJ1-4; D remains ambiguous. The V and J ends lost 5 bases and 8 bases respectively, with 1 base between them. CDR3 length: 9 residues. The germline V gene has CDR1 SGHDT and CDR2 YYEEEE. CDR3 sequence reads: CASREKLFF. CDR3 sequence (DNA): TGTGCCAGCAGAGAAAAACTGTTTTTT.

The V gene is TRBV7-8, the J gene TRBJ1-1; TRBD1 is a possible D gene (5 bases). The V end lost 4 bases, the J end lost 5 bases, and 14 bases lay between the germline ends. The CDR3 spans 14 residues. Looked up from germline, CDR1 is SGHVS and CDR2 is FQNEAQ. The CDR3 sequence is CASSSPGGRTEAFF. CDR3 DNA: TGTGCCAGCAGCTCCCCGGGGGGTAGGACTGAAGCTTTCTTT.

The rearrangement joins TRBV29-1 to TRBJ2-6; TRBD1 is a possible D gene (6 bases). This CDR3 has 14 residues. With 4 bases removed from V and 4 bases from J, the gap between germline ends came to 11 bases. Germline V gene data show CDR1 as SQVTM and CDR2 as ANQGSEA. DNA for the CDR3: TGCAGCGTTGTAACAGGGCCCGGGGCCAACGTCCTGACTTTC. Amino acids: CSVVTGPGANVLTF.

V is TRBV14 and J is TRBJ2-1; D gene ambiguous. This CDR3 comprises 14 residues. The V gene's germline CDR1 is SGHDN and CDR2 FVKESK. V lost 6 bases and J lost 7, with 16 bases in between. CDR3 DNA: TGTGCCAGCAGGCCGCTAGGATCTGGAAATGAGCAGTTCTTC. Translation: CASRPLGSGNEQFF.

This chain links TRBV3-1 (or the pseudogene TRBV3-2) with TRBJ2-3; TRBD2 agrees at 11 bases. J was trimmed by 0 bases and V by 4 bases; bases with no gene match: 3. The CDR3 is 16 amino acids. CDR1 is LGHDT, CDR2 YNNKEL, per germline (reference sequence). The chain's CDR3 is CASSRSSGRSTDTQYF. The CDR3 DNA is TGTGCCAGCAGCCGCTCTAGCGGGAGGAGCACAGATACGCAGTATTTT.

This chain connects TRBV4-2 to TRBJ1-2; D is uncertain. This CDR3 contains 15 residues. Per the germline V gene, CDR1 is LGHNA and CDR2 is YNFKEQ. The V gene lost 0 bases and the J gene lost 4 bases, with 12 bases spanning the gap. CDR3 sequence (DNA): TGTGCCAGCAGCCAAGAATCTTCTGTGGGCTATGGCTACACCTTC. Translated, it gives CASSQESSVGYGYTF.

This clone was observed a handful of times. This rearrangement joins TRBV28 to TRBJ2-1; TRBD2 might be the D (5 bases). The length of the CDR3 is 15 residues. V lost 5 bases and J lost 0, with 11 bases in between. Germline V lookup: CDR1 MDHEN, CDR2 SYDVKM. The DNA for the CDR3 is TGTGCCAGCAGTCCGGGGAGTAGCTCCTACAATGAGCAGTTCTTC. Encoded protein: CASSPGSSSYNEQFF. Complete variable domain (other parts from reference TRBV28 and TRBJ2-1): DVKVTQSSRYLVKRTGEKVFLECVQDMDHENMFWYRQDPGLGLRLIYFSYDVKMKEKGDIPEGYSVSREKKERFSLILESASTNQTSMYLCASSPGSSSYNEQFFGPGTRLTVL.

CDR3 in amino acids: CASSYSPRGGTYEQYF. The CDR3 DNA follows: TGTGCCAGCAGTTACTCTCCGAGGGGGGGGACCTACGAGCAGTACTTC. This chain connects TRBV6-6 to TRBJ2-7; possible D gene TRBD2, 7 bases. The germline V gene encodes CDR1 MNHNY and CDR2 SVGAGI (reference sequence). With 0 bases removed from V and 2 bases from J, the gap between germline ends came to 14 bases. The CDR3 covers 16 residues.

The CDR3 here is CATSDFGRDGFTQYF. The DNA of the CDR3 is TGTGCCACCAGTGATTTTGGGAGGGATGGGTTTACGCAGTATTTT. This chain uses TRBV24-1 with TRBJ2-3; TRBD2 aligns across 7 bases. J was trimmed by 8 bases and V by 1 base; bases with no gene match: 8. The CDR3 sequence is 15 residues long. CDR1 is KGHDR and CDR2 is SFDVKD in the germline V gene.